A selection of T cell receptor beta chains follows, all from one sample in a study of blood T cell repertoires in COVID-19. Generated by immunoSEQ multiplex PCR, the TCRdb table keeps only in-frame clones and is missing some. The sample contains around 120,000 clones, roughly 90% of which appear only once. The material sequenced was PBMCs or T cells enriched from blood (not recorded which). These receptors were taken from a woman aged 45-59 years who had recovered from COVID-19. Each CDR3 is given with its conserved first and last residue. Fields, in order: V gene, clone size, D gene, J gene, CDR3 protein, CDR3 DNA. A D gene is named only where the DNA matches it firmly. Not every row has a clone size; where given, it reads once, few, many or a size class.

V gene: TRBV19; clone size: NA; D gene: NA; J gene: TRBJ1-2; CDR3 protein: CASSPTPREGYGYTF; CDR3 DNA: TGTGCCAGTAGCCCCACCCCCAGGGAGGGCTATGGCTACACCTTC
V gene: TRBV5-6; clone size: NA; D gene: NA; J gene: TRBJ1-4; CDR3 protein: CASSLAQINEKLFF; CDR3 DNA: TGTGCCAGCAGCTTGGCTCAGATAAATGAAAAACTGTTTTTT
V gene: TRBV5-6; clone size: NA; D gene: NA; J gene: TRBJ1-2; CDR3 protein: CASSHRPGANYGYTF; CDR3 DNA: TGTGCCAGCAGCCACAGACCAGGGGCTAACTATGGCTACACCTTC
V gene: TRBV5-1; clone size: NA; D gene: NA; J gene: TRBJ1-1; CDR3 protein: CASSFGGSRNTEAFF; CDR3 DNA: TGCGCCAGCAGCTTCGGAGGAAGCAGGAACACTGAAGCTTTCTTT
V gene: TRBV19; clone size: NA; D gene: NA; J gene: TRBJ1-5; CDR3 protein: CASSEAGVGQPQHF; CDR3 DNA: TGTGCCAGTAGCGAAGCAGGGGTGGGTCAGCCCCAGCATTTT
V gene: TRBV27; clone size: few; D gene: TRBD1; J gene: TRBJ2-7; CDR3 protein: CASSWLSGTGGSEQYF; CDR3 DNA: TGTGCCAGCAGTTGGCTCTCCGGGACAGGGGGGTCCGAGCAGTACTTC
V gene: TRBV9; clone size: few; D gene: NA; J gene: TRBJ1-1; CDR3 protein: CASSRGAQNTEAFF; CDR3 DNA: TGTGCCAGTTCCCGGGGGGCCCAGAACACTGAAGCTTTCTTT
V gene: TRBV19; clone size: NA; D gene: NA; J gene: TRBJ1-5; CDR3 protein: CASTIRNSNQPQHF; CDR3 DNA: TGTGCCAGTACTATTCGTAATAGCAATCAGCCCCAGCATTTT
V gene: TRBV2; clone size: NA; D gene: NA; J gene: TRBJ2-7; CDR3 protein: CASSVGRASSYEQYF; CDR3 DNA: TGTGCCAGCAGTGTGGGCAGGGCAAGCTCCTACGAGCAGTACTTC
V gene: TRBV29-1; clone size: NA; D gene: TRBD2; J gene: TRBJ2-5; CDR3 protein: CSVEDGEGWEETQYF; CDR3 DNA: TGCAGCGTTGAAGATGGGGAGGGTTGGGAAGAGACCCAGTACTTC
V gene: TRBV2; clone size: NA; D gene: NA; J gene: TRBJ2-1; CDR3 protein: CASSFGGGGLNEQFF; CDR3 DNA: TGTGCCAGCAGCTTCGGGGGAGGAGGGCTCAATGAGCAGTTCTTC
V gene: TRBV27; clone size: NA; D gene: TRBD1; J gene: TRBJ2-5; CDR3 protein: CASGDRGPSETQYF; CDR3 DNA: TGTGCCAGCGGGGACAGGGGGCCCTCAGAGACCCAGTACTTC
V gene: TRBV19; clone size: NA; D gene: NA; J gene: TRBJ1-1; CDR3 protein: CASSQGANTEAFF; CDR3 DNA: TGTGCCAGTTCCCAAGGGGCGAACACTGAAGCTTTCTTT
V gene: TRBV29-1; clone size: NA; D gene: NA; J gene: TRBJ1-1; CDR3 protein: CSVGRVLPNTEAFF; CDR3 DNA: TGCAGCGTTGGTAGAGTACTCCCGAACACTGAAGCTTTCTTT
V gene: TRBV3-1/TRBV3-2; clone size: NA; D gene: NA; J gene: TRBJ2-3; CDR3 protein: CASSQGDIADTQYF; CDR3 DNA: TGTGCCAGCAGCCAAGGGGACATAGCAGATACGCAGTATTTT
V gene: TRBV19; clone size: NA; D gene: NA; J gene: TRBJ1-1; CDR3 protein: CASSISGVAEAFF; CDR3 DNA: TGTGCCAGTAGTATTTCGGGGGTGGCTGAAGCTTTCTTT
V gene: TRBV7-2; clone size: NA; D gene: TRBD2; J gene: TRBJ2-7; CDR3 protein: CASSLSTSGGTYEQYF; CDR3 DNA: TGTGCCAGCAGCTTAAGTACTAGCGGGGGGACCTACGAGCAGTACTTC
V gene: TRBV7-9; clone size: few; D gene: NA; J gene: TRBJ2-7; CDR3 protein: CASSSGPSGEQYF; CDR3 DNA: TGTGCCAGCAGCTCAGGTCCCAGCGGGGAGCAGTACTTC
V gene: TRBV5-1; clone size: NA; D gene: TRBD1; J gene: TRBJ1-5; CDR3 protein: CASSQGTVGQPQHF; CDR3 DNA: TGCGCCAGCAGCCAAGGGACAGTAGGTCAGCCCCAGCATTTT
V gene: TRBV13; clone size: NA; D gene: NA; J gene: TRBJ1-2; CDR3 protein: CASSLESRAPDGYTF; CDR3 DNA: TGTGCCAGCAGCTTAGAGTCCAGGGCGCCAGATGGCTACACCTTC
V gene: TRBV7-9; clone size: NA; D gene: NA; J gene: TRBJ1-2; CDR3 protein: CASSAQGGDGYTF; CDR3 DNA: TGTGCCAGCAGCGCGCAGGGAGGGGATGGCTACACCTTC
V gene: TRBV19; clone size: NA; D gene: NA; J gene: TRBJ1-2; CDR3 protein: CATEPGRRYYGYTF; CDR3 DNA: TGTGCCACTGAGCCCGGCAGGAGGTACTATGGCTACACCTTC
V gene: TRBV5-1; clone size: NA; D gene: NA; J gene: TRBJ1-5; CDR3 protein: CASSSDSYQPQHF; CDR3 DNA: TGCGCCAGCAGCAGTGACAGCTATCAGCCCCAGCATTTT
V gene: TRBV5-1; clone size: NA; D gene: TRBD1; J gene: TRBJ1-6; CDR3 protein: CASSLDGQGALSPLHF; CDR3 DNA: TGCGCCAGCAGCTTGGATGGACAGGGGGCATTGTCACCCCTCCACTTT
V gene: TRBV19; clone size: once; D gene: TRBD2; J gene: TRBJ2-7; CDR3 protein: CASGEGSSYEQYF; CDR3 DNA: TGTGCCAGCGGGGAGGGTAGCTCCTACGAGCAGTACTTC
V gene: TRBV19; clone size: NA; D gene: TRBD1; J gene: TRBJ1-1; CDR3 protein: CASSIGDSTPEAFF; CDR3 DNA: TGTGCCAGTAGTATAGGGGACAGTACCCCTGAAGCTTTCTTT
V gene: TRBV7-6; clone size: NA; D gene: TRBD2; J gene: TRBJ2-3; CDR3 protein: CASSPAGGLTDTQYF; CDR3 DNA: TGTGCCAGCAGCCCGGCGGGGGGGCTCACAGATACGCAGTATTTT
V gene: TRBV19; clone size: NA; D gene: NA; J gene: TRBJ1-2; CDR3 protein: CASSEDGRRGYGYTF; CDR3 DNA: TGTGCCAGTAGTGAAGATGGCCGGAGAGGCTATGGCTACACCTTC
V gene: TRBV5-6; clone size: once; D gene: TRBD1; J gene: TRBJ2-5; CDR3 protein: CASSPTQGARETQYF; CDR3 DNA: TGTGCCAGCAGCCCTACCCAGGGGGCTCGGGAGACCCAGTACTTC
V gene: TRBV7-2; clone size: NA; D gene: NA; J gene: TRBJ1-5; CDR3 protein: CASSRQENQPQHF; CDR3 DNA: TGTGCCAGCAGCCGACAGGAAAATCAGCCCCAGCATTTT
V gene: TRBV30; clone size: NA; D gene: NA; J gene: TRBJ2-1; CDR3 protein: CAWSVLFHMDEQFF; CDR3 DNA: TGTGCCTGGAGTGTGCTGTTCCACATGGATGAGCAGTTCTTC
V gene: TRBV19; clone size: once; D gene: TRBD1; J gene: TRBJ2-1; CDR3 protein: CASSMWDRALNEQFF; CDR3 DNA: TGTGCCAGTAGTATGTGGGACAGGGCACTAAATGAGCAGTTCTTC
V gene: TRBV29-1; clone size: NA; D gene: TRBD1; J gene: TRBJ2-2; CDR3 protein: CSTRGPHTGELFF; CDR3 DNA: TGCAGCACGAGGGGGCCCCACACCGGGGAGCTGTTTTTT
V gene: TRBV10-3; clone size: NA; D gene: TRBD1; J gene: TRBJ1-5; CDR3 protein: CATQDRADQPQHF; CDR3 DNA: TGTGCCACCCAGGACAGGGCAGATCAGCCCCAGCATTTT
V gene: TRBV5-1; clone size: NA; D gene: TRBD2; J gene: TRBJ2-5; CDR3 protein: CASSLAPGGLRETQYF; CDR3 DNA: TGCGCCAGCAGCTTGGCCCCGGGGGGGCTCAGGGAGACCCAGTACTTC
V gene: TRBV10-1; clone size: NA; D gene: NA; J gene: TRBJ1-2; CDR3 protein: CASSESGDYGYTF; CDR3 DNA: TGCGCCAGCAGTGAGTCAGGGGACTATGGCTACACCTTC
V gene: TRBV11-2; clone size: NA; D gene: NA; J gene: TRBJ2-1; CDR3 protein: CASSPPAVLAGNEQFF; CDR3 DNA: TGTGCCAGCAGCCCCCCCGCGGTGCTAGCTGGCAATGAGCAGTTCTTC
V gene: TRBV7-2; clone size: NA; D gene: TRBD1; J gene: TRBJ2-3; CDR3 protein: CASSQRTGRATDTQYF; CDR3 DNA: TGTGCCAGCAGCCAAAGGACAGGACGGGCCACAGATACGCAGTATTTT
V gene: TRBV5-4; clone size: NA; D gene: TRBD1; J gene: TRBJ1-5; CDR3 protein: CASSGGTGHNQPQHF; CDR3 DNA: TGTGCCAGCAGCGGAGGGACAGGCCACAATCAGCCCCAGCATTTT
V gene: TRBV7-9; clone size: once; D gene: TRBD2; J gene: TRBJ2-5; CDR3 protein: CASSLRLAGGQETQYF; CDR3 DNA: TGTGCCAGCAGCTTACGGCTAGCGGGGGGACAAGAGACCCAGTACTTC
V gene: TRBV5-1; clone size: NA; D gene: NA; J gene: TRBJ1-1; CDR3 protein: CASSREGKNTEAFF; CDR3 DNA: TGCGCCAGCAGCAGGGAGGGGAAGAACACTGAAGCTTTCTTT